The 4 T cell receptor beta chains presented below share a single source sample, sequenced in a study of post-analysis software for immune sequencing data. Whole-study findings and limits: The five TRBV segments detected at higher frequency in patients than in controls included TRBV5-6, TRBV5-1 and TRBV20-1.

No antigens are known for them. TCR beta cDNA libraries included unique molecular identifiers. TCRdb re-called the PCR reads through MiXCR, storing one row per CDR3 protein. Found here are roughly 730,000 distinct CDR3 sequences, about 32% of them singletons; the top ten hold approximately 0.6%. The sequenced sample was blood. All receptors derive from a girl aged 10 to 17 with multiple sclerosis.

J is TRBJ2-1 and V is TRBV20-1; a weak D match, TRBD1 (6 bases). Germline V gene sequence: CDR1 DFQATT, CDR2 SNEGSKA (reference sequence). The CDR3 covers 16 residues. Trimming pared 6 bases from V and 9 bases from J, leaving 27 bases between. CDR3 residues: CSARKLQGRDIGEQFF. Written as DNA, the CDR3 is TGCAGTGCAAGAAAGTTACAGGGAAGGGATATAGGTGAGCAGTTCTTC.

In this sample, this clonotype turned up once. This chain joins TRBV6-5 and TRBJ1-4; D may be TRBD1 (5 bases). CDR3 length: 18 amino acids. Germline CDR1 MNHEY, CDR2 SVGAGI. V lost 0 bases and J lost 5, with 19 bases in between. CDR3 residues: CASSYSVAGVRENEKLFF. CDR3 DNA: TGTGCCAGCAGTTACTCGGTGGCGGGGGTCAGGGAAAATGAAAAACTGTTTTTT.

This clonotype was found many times. The junction departs from germline at one end; a sequencing error may be responsible. The genes are TRBV11-1 and TRBJ2-1; either TRBD1 or TRBD2 may fit D (6 bases each). CDR1 is SGHAT and CDR2 is FQDESV in the germline V gene (reference sequence). The CDR3 covers 15 residues. The CDR3 bases are TGCGCCAGCAGCTTGGAACAGGGAGGATACAATGAGCAGTTCTTC. This gives the protein CASSLEQGGYNEQFF.

The chain recombines TRBV2 with TRBJ2-1; D is tentatively TRBD1 or TRBD2 (5 bases each). Germline CDR1 and CDR2: SNHLY and FYNNEI. Trimming shortened V by 8 bases and J by 5 bases, and 13 bases separated the two germline ends. This CDR3 is built from 13 residues. The CDR3 loop reads CASPGRLNNEQFF. As DNA, the CDR3 is TGTGCCAGCCCGGGACGGCTAAACAATGAGCAGTTCTTC.